These 11 T cell receptor beta chains originate from one sample sequenced in a study of T cells in Graves' hyperthyroidism and ophthalmopathy. It was RNA transcripts that yielded the amplified TCR beta CDR3 regions. In the first-round RT-PCR of the TCR CDR3, the HTBI primer set was used. TCRdb reprocessed the multiplex PCR reads with MiXCR, giving one entry per CDR3 protein. The repertoire holds approximately 32,000 distinct CDR3 sequences, with 49% as singletons. Sequenced input: blood. Source of these receptors: a woman between 45 and 65 years old with Graves' hyperthyroidism that later progressed to Graves' ophthalmopathy.

The rearrangement joins TRBV7-2 to TRBJ2-5, with D uncertain. V lost 1 base, J lost 2 bases, and 11 bases lay in between. This CDR3 region has 15 residues. Germline V gene sequence: CDR1 SGHTA, CDR2 FQGNSA. CDR3 amino acids: CASSLEWSEQETQYF. Written as DNA, the CDR3 is TGTGCCAGCAGCTTAGAATGGTCGGAACAAGAGACCCAGTACTTC.

This chain uses TRBV24-1 with TRBJ1-2; 7 positions agree with TRBD1. The CDR3 covers 19 residues. Germline V gene sequence: CDR1 KGHDR, CDR2 SFDVKD. The J segment lost 3 bases and the V segment lost 3 bases, leaving 18 bases of the junction unmatched. The CDR3 loop is CATSDQRTGRSSSHYGYTF. The CDR3 DNA reads as TGTGCCACCAGTGATCAAAGGACAGGCCGATCTTCCTCCCACTATGGCTACACCTTC.

To note about this clonotype: One end of the junction fails to match germline, which may point to a read error. The chain couples TRBV14 to TRBJ2-7, with D hard to call. Per germline, CDR1 SGHDN and CDR2 FVKESK. This CDR3 is built from 13 residues. The CDR3 DNA reads as TGTGCCCGCAGCCAAGACCGCCTCTACGAGCAGCACTTC. Amino acids: CARSQDRLYEQHF. Together with reference TRBV14 and TRBJ2-7, the CDR3 gives the full variable domain: EAGVTQFPSHSVIEKGQTVTLRCDPISGHDNLYWYRRVMGKEIKFLLHFVKESKQDESGMPNNRFLAERTGGTYSTLKVQPAELEDSGVYFCARSQDRLYEQHFGPGTRLTVT.

This sequence joins TRBV9 and TRBJ2-2; the match to TRBD2 covers 9 bases. This CDR3 contains 15 residues. Germline CDR1 SGDLS, CDR2 YYNGEE. Unmatched junction bases numbered 5, after V lost 4 bases and J lost 4 bases. CDR3 protein: CASSKAGGSTGELFF. CDR3 coding DNA: TGTGCCAGCAGCAAAGCGGGAGGATCCACCGGGGAGCTGTTTTTT.

The chain carries TRBV9 and TRBJ2-5; D is possibly TRBD2 (7 bases). This CDR3 comprises 15 residues. Germline CDR1 and CDR2: SGDLS and YYNGEE. V dropped 2 bases and J dropped 5 bases, with 16 bases sitting between them. Written as DNA, the CDR3 is TGTGCCAGCAGCGTTACAGGGAGGGCGGGGGAGACCCAGTACTTC. This translates into CASSVTGRAGETQYF.

J is TRBJ1-6 and V is TRBV2; no firm D call. Trimming left V 0 bases short and J 10 bases short, with 16 bases between. The CDR3 is made up of 16 amino acids. CDR1 is SNHLY and CDR2 is FYNNEI in the germline V gene. In DNA form, the CDR3 reads TGTGCCAGCAGTGAAGCACCTCATGGTGGCAAATCACCCCTCCACTTT. Amino acids: CASSEAPHGGKSPLHF.

The gene calls are TRBV20-1 and TRBJ1-2, with D possibly being TRBD1 (6 bases). CDR1 is DFQATT, CDR2 SNEGSKA, per germline (reference sequence). The CDR3 has 16 residues. V was pared by 3 bases and J by 8 bases, with 25 bases between. In DNA, the CDR3 is TGCAGTGCTAGGGCCGGGACAACTATACTCCTACGAGGCTACACCTTC. Its translation is CSARAGTTILLRGYTF.

The chain has TRBV28 and TRBJ1-2; D call uncertain. The V end lost 6 bases, the J end lost 2 bases, and 4 bases lay between the germline ends. This CDR3 comprises 11 residues. The germline gives CDR1 MDHEN, CDR2 SYDVKM. The CDR3 reads CASRQNYGYTF. CDR3 nucleotide sequence: TGTGCCAGCAGACAGAACTATGGCTACACCTTC.

This clonotype was counted many times. CDR3 sequence reads: CASSAGTPGTDTQYF. The CDR3 nucleotides are TGTGCCAGCAGCGCCGGGACGCCCGGCACAGATACGCAGTATTTT. The V and J genes are TRBV6-1 and TRBJ2-3; D assignment may be TRBD1 or TRBD2 (5 bases each). The CDR3 extends over 15 amino acids. Germline CDR1 and CDR2: MNHNS and SASEGT. The V end lost 6 bases, the J end lost 1 base, and 14 bases lay between the germline ends.

The chain carries TRBV27 and TRBJ1-2, with 7 nucleotides matching TRBD1. Per germline, CDR1 MNHEY and CDR2 SMNVEV (reference sequence). This CDR3 region has 14 residues. Trimming cost V 8 bases and J 3 bases; bases outside gene matches: 9. Here the CDR3 DNA reads TGTGCCAGCGGCCGGGACAGTTTACACTATGGCTACACCTTC. Encoded protein: CASGRDSLHYGYTF.

Many counts were recorded for this clonotype. The chain uses TRBV3-1 and TRBJ1-6; 9 bases match TRBD1. The V gene end was trimmed by 4 bases and the J gene end by 6 bases; junction bases not matched to a gene: 7. Germline lookup yields CDR1 LGHDT and CDR2 YNNKEL (reference sequence). The CDR3 is made up of 16 amino acids. This chain's CDR3 is CASSPITGGGNSPLHF. As DNA, the CDR3 is TGTGCCAGCAGCCCCATAACAGGGGGCGGTAATTCACCCCTCCACTTT.